This passage covers 3 T cell receptor beta chains from one sample sequenced in a study of T cell changes during pregnancy in multiple sclerosis. The data were produced by immunoSEQ multiplex PCR, yet TCRdb's version contains in-frame clones alone and is incomplete. The table shows roughly 110,000 clones, with around 90% occurring only once. The sequenced sample was peripheral blood, obtained in the third trimester of pregnancy. These TCRs come from a female donor in good health, enrolled as a control in a pregnancy study.

The chain recombines TRBV5-6 with TRBJ2-5; TRBD2 might be the D (5 bases). Germline CDR1 reads SGHDT; CDR2 reads YYEEEE. The CDR3 contains 11 residues. Trimming took off 4 bases at V and 4 bases at J, with 5 bases between the two ends. The CDR3 DNA reads TGTGCCAGCAGCAGCGGAGAGACCCAGTACTTC. This sequence encodes CASSSGETQYF.

This chain uses TRBV5-1 with TRBJ1-2; D might be TRBD1 (5 bases). The CDR3 loop spans 15 amino acids. V lost 0 bases to trimming and J lost 5 bases, with 14 bases between them. Per the germline V gene, CDR1 is SGHRS and CDR2 is YFSETQ. Here the CDR3 reads CASSLVPGGRYGYTF. In DNA form, the CDR3 reads TGCGCCAGCAGCTTGGTCCCGGGGGGGAGGTATGGCTACACCTTC.

J is TRBJ2-7 and V is TRBV19; weak D call: TRBD1 (5 bases). The germline CDR1 and CDR2 sequences are LNHDA and SQIVND (reference sequence). This CDR3 has 13 amino acids. Trimming pared 3 bases from V and 3 bases from J, leaving 9 bases between. The CDR3 is CASSMGRVYEQYF. The DNA of the CDR3 is TGTGCCAGTAGTATGGGCAGGGTCTACGAGCAGTACTTC.